Presented here are 31 T cell receptor beta chains from one specimen sequenced in a study of T cell responses to AZD1222 COVID-19 vaccine. Generated by immunoSEQ multiplex PCR, the TCRdb table keeps only in-frame clones and is missing some. The sample includes approximately 140,000 clones, 91% seen only once; the top ten take approximately 3.9%. The source was peripheral blood, collected 28 days after the second AZD1222 dose. The receptors were sampled from an adult who received the AZD1222 COVID-19 vaccine.

V is TRBV29-1 and J is TRBJ1-3, with 7 bases aligning to TRBD1. The germline CDR1 and CDR2 sequences are SQVTM and ANQGSEA. The CDR3 consists of 17 residues. Losses at the gene ends were 7 bases for V and 3 bases for J; bases not matched to a gene: 18. Here the CDR3 DNA reads TGCAGCGGAGATCGACAGGGTGGGGTCCGGGGTGGAAACACCATATATTTT. Its protein product is CSGDRQGGVRGGNTIYF.

This chain links TRBV10-3 with TRBJ1-1, with a tentative D call TRBD1 (6 bases). Between the trimmed V and J ends, which lost 8 bases and 5 bases, there was a span of 24 bases. The CDR3 length is 16 residues. Germline loops: CDR1 ENHRY, CDR2 SYGVKD. CDR3 amino acids: CAISGGVGRGRTEAFF. CDR3 in DNA: TGTGCCATCTCCGGGGGAGTGGGCAGGGGAAGGACTGAAGCTTTCTTT.

The chain is built from TRBV21-1 and TRBJ2-1; TRBD1, the table's D call, lacks a check against the DNA. TRBV21-1 is marked as a pseudogene. The CDR3 is 11 residues long. The CDR3 is CASSDRGEQFF. The CDR3 coding sequence is TGTGCCAGCAGCGACAGGGGTGAGCAGTTCTTC.

The chain links TRBV7-7 to TRBJ2-1; TRBD2 matches at 10 bases. CDR1 is SSHAT and CDR2 is FNYEAQ in the germline V gene (reference sequence). Trimming removed 5 bases from V and 8 bases from J; junction bases left unmatched: 9. The CDR3 loop spans 15 amino acids. The CDR3 coding sequence is TGTGCCAGCAGCCGGCGGCTAGCGGGGGTCCATGAGCAGTTCTTC. Translation gives CASSRRLAGVHEQFF.

This chain connects TRBV7-9 to TRBJ1-2; 9 positions agree with TRBD1. CDR1 SEHNR and CDR2 FQNEAQ come from the germline V gene (reference sequence). This CDR3 spans 14 amino acids. V lost 5 bases to trimming and J lost 6 bases; unmatched junction nucleotides: 7. CDR3 DNA sequence: TGTGCCAGCAGCCTGGTCGGGACAGGGAATGGCTACACCTTC. Its protein is CASSLVGTGNGYTF.

V usage is TRBV18 and J usage is TRBJ1-5; the D gene is possibly TRBD1 (5 bases). The germline V gene has CDR1 KGHSH and CDR2 LQKENI. V lost 2 bases and J 6 bases, leaving 17 bases between the germline ends. This CDR3 comprises 16 residues. Here the CDR3 reads CASSPTGTSVGQPQHF. CDR3 DNA sequence: TGTGCCAGCTCACCAACCGGGACCTCAGTAGGTCAGCCCCAGCATTTT.

The chain carries TRBV5-1 and TRBJ2-4; maybe TRBD2 (6 bases). CDR3 length: 12 amino acids. Germline loops: CDR1 SGHRS, CDR2 YFSETQ. The CDR3 DNA reads as TGCGAAAGCCGGGAGGCCAAAAACATTCAGTACTTC. Translating it yields CESREAKNIQYF.

This clone was detected once. The gene calls are TRBV3-1 (or the pseudogene TRBV3-2) and TRBJ2-3, with D possibly TRBD2 on 6 matching bases. Trimming removed 4 bases from V and 3 bases from J, with 17 bases in between. CDR3 size: 16 residues. Looked up from germline, CDR1 is LGHDT and CDR2 is YNNKEL (reference sequence). Here the CDR3 reads CASSRLTRAKTDTQYF. The DNA of the CDR3 is TGTGCCAGCAGCCGACTGACTAGAGCCAAAACAGATACGCAGTATTTT.

The chain has TRBV5-4 and TRBJ1-2, with 7 bases matching TRBD1. This CDR3 has 14 amino acids. Germline lookup yields CDR1 SGHNT and CDR2 YYREEE (reference sequence). Germline trimming cut 4 bases from V and 6 bases from J; bases unmatched to any gene: 9. The CDR3 sequence: CASSLTTGVNGYTF. CDR3 DNA sequence: TGTGCCAGCAGCCTGACCACAGGGGTGAATGGCTACACCTTC.

The chain joins TRBV6-2 or TRBV6-3 to TRBJ2-3, with 11 nucleotides matching TRBD1. The ends lost 2 bases at V and 4 bases at J; junction bases unmatched: 5. CDR3 length equals 16 residues. Per germline, CDR1 MNHEY and CDR2 SVGEGT. The CDR3 DNA is TGTGCCAGCAGTTACGCGGACAGGGGGCGGGCAGATACGCAGTATTTT. Its translation: CASSYADRGRADTQYF.

The rearrangement uses TRBV5-1 and TRBJ2-1; tentatively, D is TRBD2 (6 bases). The CDR3 is made up of 12 amino acids. Germline V CDR1 and CDR2: SGHRS, YFSETQ. The V gene lost 3 bases and the J gene lost 7 bases, with 8 bases spanning the gap. The CDR3, as DNA: TGCGCCAGCAGCTCGGAGGGGAATGAGCAGTTCTTC. Translation gives CASSSEGNEQFF.

The chain combines TRBV28 with TRBJ1-4, with TRBD1 matching 7 bases. Germline V gene lookup returns CDR1 MDHEN and CDR2 SYDVKM. The CDR3 loop spans 15 amino acids. J gave up 0 bases and V 3 bases, and 1 base lay outside the gene matches. DNA of the CDR3: TGTGCCAGCAGTTTCACAGGGGCAACTAATGAAAAACTGTTTTTT. As protein: CASSFTGATNEKLFF.

The chain couples TRBV29-1 to TRBJ2-5; D gene ambiguous. V was cut by 4 bases and J by 5 bases, with 14 bases left in between. The germline gives CDR1 SQVTM, CDR2 ANQGSEA. This CDR3 has 13 residues. CDR3 protein: CSVANAFRETQYF. The CDR3 nucleotides are TGCAGCGTTGCTAATGCCTTCCGGGAGACCCAGTACTTC.

This clone was observed a few times. V and J are TRBV5-1 and TRBJ2-2, with D possibly being TRBD1 (7 bases). The CDR3 has 15 amino acids. The germline V gene has CDR1 SGHRS and CDR2 YFSETQ. V shed 4 bases and J shed 3 bases, with 13 bases lying between them. The CDR3 bases are TGCGCCAGCAGCGGAGGGGACAGAGACACCGGGGAGCTGTTTTTT. This encodes CASSGGDRDTGELFF.

The V and J genes are TRBV18 and TRBJ2-7; the match to TRBD2 covers 8 bases. Germline trimming cut 8 bases from V and 3 bases from J; bases unmatched to any gene: 3. The germline V gene encodes CDR1 KGHSH and CDR2 LQKENI. The CDR3 is 12 amino acids. The DNA of the CDR3 is TGTGCCAGCGGACTAGCCGGCTACGAGCAGTACTTC. The encoded protein is CASGLAGYEQYF.

The chain combines TRBV9 with TRBJ1-4, with TRBD1 matching 7 bases. With V trimmed by 0 bases and J by 8 bases, 7 bases remained unmatched. From germline, CDR1 is SGDLS and CDR2 YYNGEE. This CDR3 spans 15 amino acids. The CDR3 reads CASSVAAGGKEKLFF. CDR3 DNA sequence: TGTGCCAGCAGCGTAGCGGCAGGGGGGAAGGAAAAACTGTTTTTT.

The chain's CDR3 is CASSPGRSWEQYF. In DNA form, the CDR3 reads TGTGCCAGCAGCCCCGGCCGTTCGTGGGAGCAGTACTTC. V is TRBV11-2 and J is TRBJ2-7; no reliable D call. This CDR3 has 13 amino acids. Trimming took 5 bases from V and 7 from J, leaving 15 bases between them. The germline V gene encodes CDR1 SGHAT and CDR2 FQNNGV.

This clone showed up many times. The J gene is TRBJ1-6, the V gene TRBV11-3; a possible D gene is TRBD1 (5 bases). V dropped 5 bases and J dropped 10 bases, with 12 bases sitting between them. From germline, CDR1 is SGHNT and CDR2 YENEEA. The length of the CDR3 is 13 residues. The CDR3 bases are TGTGCCAGCAGCCGCCCAGGGAGGTCACCCCTCCACTTT. Translated: CASSRPGRSPLHF.

The chain is built from TRBV7-9 and TRBJ1-4; D gene ambiguous. The CDR3 consists of 15 residues. Trimming removed 2 bases from V and 10 bases from J, with 17 bases in between. The germline CDR1 and CDR2 sequences are SEHNR and FQNEAQ (reference sequence). CDR3 sequence reads: CASSLSGSRAGKLFF. Here the CDR3 DNA reads TGTGCCAGCAGCTTAAGTGGCTCTAGGGCGGGAAAACTGTTTTTT.

This clone was observed a handful of times. The J gene is TRBJ1-3, the V gene TRBV9, with a tentative D call TRBD1 (6 bases). Trimming pared 0 bases from V and 2 bases from J, leaving 9 bases between. CDR1 is SGDLS and CDR2 is YYNGEE in the germline V gene. The CDR3 is 15 residues long. The CDR3 is CASSVEGGTGNTIYF. As DNA, the CDR3 is TGTGCCAGCAGCGTAGAGGGGGGCACTGGAAACACCATATATTTT. Filled out from reference TRBV9 and TRBJ1-3, the complete variable domain reads DSGVTQTPKHLITATGQRVTLRCSPRSGDLSVYWYQQSLDQGLQFLIQYYNGEERAKGNILERFSAQQFPDLHSELNLSSLELGDSALYFCASSVEGGTGNTIYFGEGSWLTVV.

V gene TRBV7-9 combines with J gene TRBJ2-6; tentative D call: TRBD1 (6 bases). The CDR3 consists of 16 residues. V lost 2 bases and J 0 bases, leaving 8 bases between the germline ends. Germline V lookup: CDR1 SEHNR, CDR2 FQNEAQ (reference sequence). CDR3 residues: CASSLHRVSGANVLTF. CDR3 coding DNA: TGTGCCAGCAGCTTACACAGGGTCTCTGGGGCCAACGTCCTGACTTTC.

The CDR3 nucleotides are TGTGCCAGCAGCGTAGGAACTGGACAGGGCGGTGAAAAACTGTTTTTT. It specifies CASSVGTGQGGEKLFF. V is TRBV9 and J is TRBJ1-4; 8 nucleotides line up with TRBD1. The CDR3 has 16 amino acids. V lost 0 bases and J lost 7; bases outside the gene matches: 8. In germline, CDR1 is SGDLS, CDR2 YYNGEE.

The chain is built from TRBV5-1 and TRBJ2-1, with D hard to call. CDR3 length: 15 residues. Germline CDR1 SGHRS, CDR2 YFSETQ. V lost 0 bases, J lost 5 bases, and 12 bases lay in between. This CDR3 is CASSLDPARHNEQFF. The CDR3 nucleotides are TGCGCCAGCAGCTTGGACCCGGCTAGACACAATGAGCAGTTCTTC.

The rearrangement uses TRBV12-5 and TRBJ1-1; D unclear. Germline CDR1 is LGHNT and CDR2 is FRNRAP. Trimming pared 6 bases from V and 1 base from J, leaving 9 bases between. The CDR3 sequence is 13 residues long. The DNA for the CDR3 is TGTGCTAGTGGCCCGGACGGGAACACTGAAGCTTTCTTT. Its translation is CASGPDGNTEAFF.

This rearrangement joins TRBV5-1 to TRBJ1-3, with a tentative D call TRBD1 (5 bases). The V end lost 4 bases, the J end lost 0 bases, and 11 bases lay between the germline ends. Germline-derived CDR1 and CDR2 are SGHRS and YFSETQ. The CDR3 extends over 15 amino acids. CDR3 region: CASSMGRSSGNTIYF. CDR3 nucleotides: TGCGCCAGCAGCATGGGACGGAGCTCTGGAAACACCATATATTTT.

The chain links TRBV10-3 to TRBJ2-7; possible D gene TRBD2, 5 bases. Per the germline V gene, CDR1 is ENHRY and CDR2 is SYGVKD. The V gene lost 0 bases and the J gene lost 0 bases, with 12 bases spanning the gap. The CDR3 loop spans 16 amino acids. Here the CDR3 DNA reads TGTGCCATCAGTGAGTCGCATAGGACTTCCTCCTACGAGCAGTACTTC. Translated: CAISESHRTSSYEQYF.

This clone is a singleton in its sample. This sequence joins TRBV3-1 (or the pseudogene TRBV3-2) and TRBJ2-7; no firm D call. Germline CDR1 reads LGHDT; CDR2 reads YNNKEL (reference sequence). The CDR3 totals 13 residues. V gave up 3 bases and J gave up 2 bases, with 8 bases separating them. The CDR3 DNA follows: TGTGCCAGCAGCCATTTAACGACCTACGAGCAGTACTTC. It translates to CASSHLTTYEQYF.

The chain uses TRBV5-6 and TRBJ1-1, with 7 bases aligning to TRBD1. CDR3 length: 14 residues. V lost 4 bases to trimming and J lost 4 bases; unmatched junction nucleotides: 7. Germline values: CDR1 SGHDT, CDR2 YYEEEE. For the CDR3, the DNA is TGTGCCAGCAGCCCGACAGGGAGGAGCACTGAAGCTTTCTTT. It yields the protein CASSPTGRSTEAFF.

This chain joins TRBV6-5 and TRBJ2-2; perhaps TRBD1 as D (7 bases). Trimming removed 2 bases from V and 7 bases from J, with 14 bases in between. The CDR3 length is 15 residues. CDR1 MNHEY and CDR2 SVGAGI come from the germline V gene. CDR3 amino acids: CASSYNRGGGGELFF. The CDR3 nucleotides read TGTGCCAGCAGTTACAACAGGGGAGGAGGCGGGGAGCTGTTTTTT.

The rearrangement joins TRBV7-9 to TRBJ2-2; 7 bases are shared with TRBD1. The V and J ends lost 5 bases and 1 base, in that order; junction bases with no gene match: 13. The CDR3 is 18 amino acids. Germline CDR1 and CDR2: SEHNR and FQNEAQ (reference sequence). DNA for the CDR3: TGTGCCAGCAGCCCTGAGAGCTGGACAGGCCGGAACACCGGGGAGCTGTTTTTT. It is translated as CASSPESWTGRNTGELFF.

CDR3 nucleotides: TGCAGCGTGGGGGGACAGTTGCCCTTGGGTGGCTACACCTTC. Translated, it gives CSVGGQLPLGGYTF. The rearrangement joins TRBV29-1 to TRBJ1-2; 7 nucleotides agree with TRBD1. This CDR3 contains 14 residues. CDR1 and CDR2 (germline): SQVTM, ANQGSEA. V lost 6 bases to trimming and J lost 7 bases; unmatched junction nucleotides: 14.